This is a list of T cell receptor beta chains from one sample in a study of shared clonotypes between healthy human individuals. Profiling relied on immunoSEQ multiplex PCR, and the TCRdb table lists in-frame clones only, not all of them. The sample consists of 2 million to 3 million clones, roughly 93% of them appearing once. What was sequenced was naive CD4+ T cells from PBMCs. The receptor set was obtained from a man aged 18 to 30 in good health. Some clones in this sample may be carry-over from other donors' samples. CDR3s include the opening cysteine and the closing phenylalanine or tryptophan. Fields, in order: CDR3 DNA, CDR3 protein, clone size, CDR3 length, J gene, V gene, D gene. The D gene is left open where the match is weak. Part of the rows lack a size; the others show once, few, many or a class for expanded clones.

cdr3_nt: TGTGCCAGCATAGGGGCCTCTGGGGCCAACGTCCTGACTTTC
cdr3_aa: CASIGASGANVLTF
clone_size: -
cdr3_length: 14
j_call: TRBJ2-6
v_call: TRBV2
d_call: -

cdr3_nt: TGCAGTGTTAGGGGGAATACCCAGTACTTC
cdr3_aa: CSVRGNTQYF
clone_size: -
cdr3_length: 10
j_call: TRBJ2-5
v_call: TRBV20-1
d_call: -

cdr3_nt: TGTGCCAGCAGTTACTCGGGCCGGGGGGAAGCTTTCTTT
cdr3_aa: CASSYSGRGEAFF
clone_size: few
cdr3_length: 13
j_call: TRBJ1-1
v_call: TRBV6-6
d_call: -

cdr3_nt: TGCAGTGGCCTCACAGGAGGAAAACTGTTTTTT
cdr3_aa: CSGLTGGKLFF
clone_size: -
cdr3_length: 11
j_call: TRBJ1-4
v_call: TRBV20-1
d_call: -

cdr3_nt: TGCAGTGCTATCGAAGACCTAATCCACTTT
cdr3_aa: CSAIEDLIHF
clone_size: -
cdr3_length: 10
j_call: TRBJ1-6
v_call: TRBV20-1
d_call: -

cdr3_nt: TGTGCCAGCAGCGTGACAGGAGAACACAATGAGCAGTTCTTC
cdr3_aa: CASSVTGEHNEQFF
clone_size: -
cdr3_length: 14
j_call: TRBJ2-1
v_call: TRBV5-4
d_call: -

cdr3_nt: TGTGCCAGCAACCGCGATACGCAGTATTTT
cdr3_aa: CASNRDTQYF
clone_size: -
cdr3_length: 10
j_call: TRBJ2-3
v_call: TRBV6-1
d_call: -

cdr3_nt: TGTGCCAGCAGCTCCGGGACAGGATTTACAGATACGCAGTATTTT
cdr3_aa: CASSSGTGFTDTQYF
clone_size: -
cdr3_length: 15
j_call: TRBJ2-3
v_call: TRBV28
d_call: TRBD1

cdr3_nt: TGCGCCAGCAGCTGGACAGGGGCCGTGGGGGAGCAGTACTTC
cdr3_aa: CASSWTGAVGEQYF
clone_size: -
cdr3_length: 14
j_call: TRBJ2-7
v_call: TRBV5-1
d_call: TRBD1

cdr3_nt: TGCGCCAGCAGCTACCCGGGACAGGGCTACGAGCAGTACTTC
cdr3_aa: CASSYPGQGYEQYF
clone_size: -
cdr3_length: 14
j_call: TRBJ2-7
v_call: TRBV5-1
d_call: TRBD1

cdr3_nt: TGTGCCAGCAGCCCTCGGGGGGGACCCCGGCACTTC
cdr3_aa: CASSPRGGPRHF
clone_size: -
cdr3_length: 12
j_call: TRBJ2-5
v_call: TRBV7-3
d_call: TRBD2

cdr3_nt: TGTGCCAGCAGCTTAACGCCGATCCCTGAAGCTTTCTTT
cdr3_aa: CASSLTPIPEAFF
clone_size: -
cdr3_length: 13
j_call: TRBJ1-1
v_call: TRBV7-3
d_call: -

cdr3_nt: TGTGCCAGCAGCTTAGCAACGGGAAACTACGAGCAGTACTTC
cdr3_aa: CASSLATGNYEQYF
clone_size: -
cdr3_length: 14
j_call: TRBJ2-7
v_call: TRBV11-2
d_call: -

cdr3_nt: TGTGCCAGCAGCACCACCACACCCCACGGGAATTCCTACGAGCAGTACTTC
cdr3_aa: CASSTTTPHGNSYEQYF
clone_size: once
cdr3_length: 17
j_call: TRBJ2-7
v_call: TRBV21-1
d_call: -

cdr3_nt: TGTGCCAGCAGCCCGGGCCCCCCGGGAGGGTCCTACGAGCAGTACTTC
cdr3_aa: CASSPGPPGGSYEQYF
clone_size: -
cdr3_length: 16
j_call: TRBJ2-7
v_call: TRBV5-5
d_call: TRBD2

cdr3_nt: TGTGCCAGCAGGGAACAGACGAACACTGAAGCTTTCTTT
cdr3_aa: CASREQTNTEAFF
clone_size: -
cdr3_length: 13
j_call: TRBJ1-1
v_call: TRBV6-6
d_call: -

cdr3_nt: TGTGCCAGCAGTTTTCTCGACTACAGCAATCAGCCCCAGCATTTT
cdr3_aa: CASSFLDYSNQPQHF
clone_size: -
cdr3_length: 15
j_call: TRBJ1-5
v_call: TRBV6-6
d_call: -

cdr3_nt: TGTGCCAGCAGCCCGGGACAGGTGGAGACCCAGTACTTC
cdr3_aa: CASSPGQVETQYF
clone_size: -
cdr3_length: 13
j_call: TRBJ2-5
v_call: TRBV7-9
d_call: TRBD1

cdr3_nt: TGTGCCTACCAGCCGAACACTGAAGCTTTCTTT
cdr3_aa: CAYQPNTEAFF
clone_size: -
cdr3_length: 11
j_call: TRBJ1-1
v_call: TRBV30
d_call: -

cdr3_nt: TGTGCCAGCAGCTTGTCCACACCCGGGGGCGGCGAGCAGTACTTC
cdr3_aa: CASSLSTPGGGEQYF
clone_size: -
cdr3_length: 15
j_call: TRBJ2-7
v_call: TRBV6-5
d_call: -